The clone carrying this TCR beta chain was seen only a few times. Antigen: not known. Then a second PCR, running about 6 to 12 cycles, was carried out with a sample-barcoded 5' primer and a J-beta primer mix. Each sample provided no less than 2.5 million CDR3-containing paired-end reads. MiXCR was run by TCRdb on the 5' RACE reads, yielding one entry per CDR3 protein. The data contain 700,000 or so distinct CDR3 sequences, about 20% of them singletons. This specimen belongs to a study of blood T cells in healthy people across ages. Findings and caveats of the study: What prevented conclusive comparison of naive and antigen-experienced cells was that PBMCs were unsorted. As age increased, TCR beta diversity per million T cells fell in a roughly linear fashion.

Germline CDR1 and CDR2: SQVTM and ANQGSEA. The CDR3 runs 14 residues. Trimming cost V 4 bases and J 1 base; bases outside gene matches: 2. The material sequenced was blood. The TCR originated in a man in his 70s in good health. The rearrangement links TRBV29-1 to TRBJ2-5; TRBD2 matches 11 bases. The CDR3 DNA reads as TGCAGCGTTGGCCTAGCGGGGGGCCAAGAGACCCAGTACTTC. Its protein product is CSVGLAGGQETQYF.